This T cell receptor beta chain was sequenced for a study of T cells in women clearing cervical HPV infection. Points from the study as a whole: CIN3+ cases had significantly higher TCR richness than controls; evenness did not differ.

V shed 7 bases and J shed 5 bases, with 15 bases lying between them. This CDR3 contains 13 residues. Germline loops: CDR1 SGHVS, CDR2 FNYEAQ. Comment on this clone: Its antigen is as yet unknown. Read coverage stops 3 residues before the CDR3 terminus; the germline J gene supplies the remainder.

Clones were read by immunoSEQ multiplex PCR, and TCRdb kept only the in-frame ones, dropping some. The table for this sample gives about 41,000 clones. This chain joins TRBV7-6 and TRBJ2-7; perhaps TRBD2 as D (5 bases). The sequenced material came from blood buffy coat. The sequence derives from a woman between 18 and 70 years old with a cervical HPV16 infection that either progressed to CIN3+ or cleared (not recorded which). The part of the CDR3 DNA that was read is TGTGCCAGCACCCCCCGAGGAGCGGACGAG. Amino acids: CASTPRGADE. The complete CDR3 protein is CASTPRGADEQYF.